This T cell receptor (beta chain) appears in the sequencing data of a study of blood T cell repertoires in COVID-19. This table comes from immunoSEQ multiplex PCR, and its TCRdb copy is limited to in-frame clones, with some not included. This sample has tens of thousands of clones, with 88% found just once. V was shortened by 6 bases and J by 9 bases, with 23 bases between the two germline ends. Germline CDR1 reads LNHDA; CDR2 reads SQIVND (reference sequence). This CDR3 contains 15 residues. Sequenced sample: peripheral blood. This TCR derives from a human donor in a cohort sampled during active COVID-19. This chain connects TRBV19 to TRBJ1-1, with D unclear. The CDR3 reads CASSSTTIHWRQAFF. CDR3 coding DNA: TGTGCCAGTAGCTCCACTACGATTCATTGGCGCCAAGCTTTCTTT.